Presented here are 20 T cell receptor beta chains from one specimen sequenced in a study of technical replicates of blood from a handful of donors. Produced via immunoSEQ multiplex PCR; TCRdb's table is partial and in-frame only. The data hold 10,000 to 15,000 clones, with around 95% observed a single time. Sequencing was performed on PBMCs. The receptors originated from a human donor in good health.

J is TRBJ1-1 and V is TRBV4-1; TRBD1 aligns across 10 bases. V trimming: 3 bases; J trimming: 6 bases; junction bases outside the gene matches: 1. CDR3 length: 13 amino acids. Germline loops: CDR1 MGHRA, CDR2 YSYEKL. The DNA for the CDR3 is TGCGCCAGCAGCCATGGACAGGGGGCTGAAGCTTTCTTT. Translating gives CASSHGQGAEAFF.

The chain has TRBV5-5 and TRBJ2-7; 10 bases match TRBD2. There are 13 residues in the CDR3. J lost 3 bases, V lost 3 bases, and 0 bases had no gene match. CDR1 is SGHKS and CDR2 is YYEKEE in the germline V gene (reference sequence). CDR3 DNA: TGTGCCAGCAGCTGGACTAGCGGCTACGAGCAGTACTTC. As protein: CASSWTSGYEQYF.

CDR3 amino acids: CASSLGSGDTQYF. The CDR3 DNA reads TGCGCCAGCAGCTTGGGGTCCGGGGATACGCAGTATTTT. This sequence joins TRBV5-1 and TRBJ2-3; no firm D call. Germline V gives CDR1 SGHRS, CDR2 YFSETQ. The CDR3 contains 13 residues. Trimming stripped 0 bases from V and 6 bases from J, with 8 bases between.

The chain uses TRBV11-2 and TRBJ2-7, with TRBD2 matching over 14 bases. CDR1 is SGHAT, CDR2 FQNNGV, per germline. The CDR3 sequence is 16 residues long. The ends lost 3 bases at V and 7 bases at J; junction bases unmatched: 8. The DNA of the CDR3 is TGTGCCAGCAGCTTGGGGGGACTAGCGGGAGTGGGGGAGCAGTACTTC. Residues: CASSLGGLAGVGEQYF.

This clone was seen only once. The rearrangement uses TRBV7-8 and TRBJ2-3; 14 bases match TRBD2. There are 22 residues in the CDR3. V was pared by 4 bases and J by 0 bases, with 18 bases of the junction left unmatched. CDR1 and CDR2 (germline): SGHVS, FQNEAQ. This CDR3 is CASSSASTGLAGGAASTDTQYF. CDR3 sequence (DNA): TGTGCCAGCAGCTCCGCCTCAACTGGACTAGCGGGAGGCGCAGCCAGCACAGATACGCAGTATTTT.

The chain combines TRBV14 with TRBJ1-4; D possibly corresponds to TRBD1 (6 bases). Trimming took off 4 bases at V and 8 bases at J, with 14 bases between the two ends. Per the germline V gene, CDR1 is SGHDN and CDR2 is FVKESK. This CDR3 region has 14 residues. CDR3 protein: CASSRTQGIEKLFF. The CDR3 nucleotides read TGTGCCAGCAGCCGAACACAGGGTATCGAAAAACTGTTTTTT.

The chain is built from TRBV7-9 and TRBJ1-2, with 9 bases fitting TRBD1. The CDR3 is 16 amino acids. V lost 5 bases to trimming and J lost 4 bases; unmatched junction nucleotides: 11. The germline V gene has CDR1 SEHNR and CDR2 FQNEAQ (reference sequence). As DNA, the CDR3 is TGTGCCAGCAGCCCAAAGGGGACAGGGACCTTCTATGGCTACACCTTC. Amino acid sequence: CASSPKGTGTFYGYTF.

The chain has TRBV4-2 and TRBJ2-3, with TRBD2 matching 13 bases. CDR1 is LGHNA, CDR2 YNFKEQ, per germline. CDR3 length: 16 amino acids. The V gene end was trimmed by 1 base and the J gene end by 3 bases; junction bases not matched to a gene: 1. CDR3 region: CASSQATSGGTDTQYF. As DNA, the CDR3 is TGTGCCAGCAGCCAAGCGACTAGCGGGGGGACAGATACGCAGTATTTT.

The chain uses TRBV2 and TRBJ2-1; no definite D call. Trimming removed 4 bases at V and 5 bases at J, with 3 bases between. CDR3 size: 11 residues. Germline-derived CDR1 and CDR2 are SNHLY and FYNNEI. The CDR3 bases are TGTGCCAGCAGTGCCGACAATGAGCAGTTCTTC. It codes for CASSADNEQFF.

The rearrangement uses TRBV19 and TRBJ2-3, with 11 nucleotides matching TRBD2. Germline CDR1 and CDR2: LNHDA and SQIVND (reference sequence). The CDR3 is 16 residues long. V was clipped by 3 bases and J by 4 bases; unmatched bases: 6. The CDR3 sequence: CASSIALAGGADTQYF. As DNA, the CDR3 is TGTGCCAGTAGTATTGCCCTAGCGGGAGGAGCAGATACGCAGTATTTT.

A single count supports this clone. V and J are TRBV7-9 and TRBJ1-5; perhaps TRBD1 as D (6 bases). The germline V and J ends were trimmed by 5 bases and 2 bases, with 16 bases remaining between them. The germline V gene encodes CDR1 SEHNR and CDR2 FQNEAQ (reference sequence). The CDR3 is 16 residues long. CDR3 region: CASSPSGGEGNQPQHF. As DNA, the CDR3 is TGTGCCAGCAGCCCGTCGGGGGGCGAGGGCAATCAGCCCCAGCATTTT.

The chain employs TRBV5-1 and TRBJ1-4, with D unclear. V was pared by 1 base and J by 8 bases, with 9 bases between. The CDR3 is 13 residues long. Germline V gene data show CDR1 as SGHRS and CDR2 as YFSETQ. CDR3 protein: CASSLTATEKLFF. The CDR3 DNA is TGCGCCAGCAGCTTGACAGCCACGGAAAAACTGTTTTTT.

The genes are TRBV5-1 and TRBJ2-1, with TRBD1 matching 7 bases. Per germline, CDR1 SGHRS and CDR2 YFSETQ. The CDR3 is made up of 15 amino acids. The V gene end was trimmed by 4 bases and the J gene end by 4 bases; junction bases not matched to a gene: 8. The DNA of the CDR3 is TGCGCCAGCAGCCTCACAGGGGTTGATTACAATGAGCAGTTCTTC. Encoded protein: CASSLTGVDYNEQFF.

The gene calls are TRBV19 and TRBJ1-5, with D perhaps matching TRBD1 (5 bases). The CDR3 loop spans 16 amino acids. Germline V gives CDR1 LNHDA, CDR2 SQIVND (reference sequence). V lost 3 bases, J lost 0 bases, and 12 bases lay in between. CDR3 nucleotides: TGTGCCAGTAGTATCGGACACTTTATTAGCAATCAGCCCCAGCATTTT. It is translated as CASSIGHFISNQPQHF.

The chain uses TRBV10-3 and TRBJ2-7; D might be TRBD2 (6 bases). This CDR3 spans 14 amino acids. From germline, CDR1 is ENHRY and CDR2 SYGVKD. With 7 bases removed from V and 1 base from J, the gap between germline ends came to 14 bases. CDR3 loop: CAIKTGTFSYEQYF. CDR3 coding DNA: TGTGCCATCAAAACCGGGACTTTTTCCTACGAGCAGTACTTC.

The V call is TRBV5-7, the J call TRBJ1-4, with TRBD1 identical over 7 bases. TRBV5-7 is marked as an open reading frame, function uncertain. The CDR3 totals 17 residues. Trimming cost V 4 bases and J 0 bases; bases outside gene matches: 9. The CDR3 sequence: CASSPDREHATNEKLFF. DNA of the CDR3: TGTGCCAGCAGCCCCGACAGGGAACATGCAACTAATGAAAAACTGTTTTTT.

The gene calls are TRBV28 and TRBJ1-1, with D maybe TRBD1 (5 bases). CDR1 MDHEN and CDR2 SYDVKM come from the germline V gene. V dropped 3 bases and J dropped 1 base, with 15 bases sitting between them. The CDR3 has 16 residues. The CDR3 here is CASSFGDGGANTEAFF. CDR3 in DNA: TGTGCCAGCAGTTTTGGGGACGGGGGAGCGAACACTGAAGCTTTCTTT.

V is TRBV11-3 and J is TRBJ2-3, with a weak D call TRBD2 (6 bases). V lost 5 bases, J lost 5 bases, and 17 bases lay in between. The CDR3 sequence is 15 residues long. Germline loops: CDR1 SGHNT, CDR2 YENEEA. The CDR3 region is CASSPGGGIGDTQYF. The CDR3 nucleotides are TGTGCCAGCAGCCCCGGTGGGGGGATAGGAGATACGCAGTATTTT.

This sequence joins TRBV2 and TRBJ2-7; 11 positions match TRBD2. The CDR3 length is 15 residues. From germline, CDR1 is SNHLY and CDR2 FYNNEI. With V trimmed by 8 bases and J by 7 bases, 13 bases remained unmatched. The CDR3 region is CASDLTGTSGSEQYF. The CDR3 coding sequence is TGTGCCAGCGATTTGACCGGGACTAGCGGTTCTGAGCAGTACTTC.

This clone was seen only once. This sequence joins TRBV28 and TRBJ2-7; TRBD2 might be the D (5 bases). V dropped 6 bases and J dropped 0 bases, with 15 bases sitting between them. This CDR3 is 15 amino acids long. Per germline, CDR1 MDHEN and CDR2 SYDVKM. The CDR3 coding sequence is TGTGCCAGCAGCCTCCCACTAGTGGGCTCCTACGAGCAGTACTTC. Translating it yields CASSLPLVGSYEQYF.